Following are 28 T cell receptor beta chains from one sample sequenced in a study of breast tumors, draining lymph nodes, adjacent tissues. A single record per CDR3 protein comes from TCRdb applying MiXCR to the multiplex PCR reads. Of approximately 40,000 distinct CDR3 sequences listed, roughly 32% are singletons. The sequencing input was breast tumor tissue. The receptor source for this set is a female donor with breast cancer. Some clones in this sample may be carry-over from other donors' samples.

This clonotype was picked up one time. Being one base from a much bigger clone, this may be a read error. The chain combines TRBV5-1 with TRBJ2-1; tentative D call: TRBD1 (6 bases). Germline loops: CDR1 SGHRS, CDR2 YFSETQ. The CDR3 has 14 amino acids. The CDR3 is CASSPGQTTNEQSF. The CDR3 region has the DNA TGCGCCAGCAGCCCCGGACAGACTACCAATGAGCAGTCCTTC.

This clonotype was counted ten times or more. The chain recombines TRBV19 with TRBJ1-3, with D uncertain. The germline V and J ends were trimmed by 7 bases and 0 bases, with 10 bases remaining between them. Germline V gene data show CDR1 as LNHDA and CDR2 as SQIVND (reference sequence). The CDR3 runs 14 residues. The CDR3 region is CASTLDHSGNTIYF. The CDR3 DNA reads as TGTGCCAGTACCCTGGATCACTCTGGAAACACCATATATTTT.

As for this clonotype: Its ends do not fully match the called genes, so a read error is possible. The CDR3 is CASSLWTGYSYGQYF. CDR3 bases: TGTGCCAGCAGCTTATGGACAGGTTACTCCTACGGGCAGTACTTC. This chain links TRBV5-6 with TRBJ2-7; the match to TRBD1 covers 7 bases. The CDR3 length is 15 residues. Per the germline V gene, CDR1 is SGHDT and CDR2 is YYEEEE.

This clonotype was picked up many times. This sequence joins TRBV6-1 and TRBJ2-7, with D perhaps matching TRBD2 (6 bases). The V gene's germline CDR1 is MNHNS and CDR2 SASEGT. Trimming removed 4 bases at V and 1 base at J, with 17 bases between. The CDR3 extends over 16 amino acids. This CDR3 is CASSGRARLVSYEQYF. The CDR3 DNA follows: TGTGCCAGCAGTGGGAGGGCCAGGCTGGTTTCCTACGAGCAGTACTTC.

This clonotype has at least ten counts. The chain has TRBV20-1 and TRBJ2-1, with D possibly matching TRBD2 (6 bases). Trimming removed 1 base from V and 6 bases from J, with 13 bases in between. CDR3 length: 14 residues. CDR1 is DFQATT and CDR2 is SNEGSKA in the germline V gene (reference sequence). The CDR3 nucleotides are TGCAGTGCTAGAGCCCCCCTAGCGACCAATGAGCAGTTCTTC. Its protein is CSARAPLATNEQFF.

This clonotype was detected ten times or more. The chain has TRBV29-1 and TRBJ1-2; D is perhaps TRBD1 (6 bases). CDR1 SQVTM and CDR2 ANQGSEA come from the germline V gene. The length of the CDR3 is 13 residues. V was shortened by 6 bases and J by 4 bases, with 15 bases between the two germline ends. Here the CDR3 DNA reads TGCAGCGTGGGGGCGGGACCCGGCTATGGCTACACCTTC. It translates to CSVGAGPGYGYTF.

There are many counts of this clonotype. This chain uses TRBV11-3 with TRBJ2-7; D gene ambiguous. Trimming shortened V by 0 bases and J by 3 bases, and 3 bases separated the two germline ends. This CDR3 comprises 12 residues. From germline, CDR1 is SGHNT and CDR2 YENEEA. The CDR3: CASSLEGYEQYF. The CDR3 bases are TGTGCCAGCAGCTTAGAAGGCTACGAGCAGTACTTC.

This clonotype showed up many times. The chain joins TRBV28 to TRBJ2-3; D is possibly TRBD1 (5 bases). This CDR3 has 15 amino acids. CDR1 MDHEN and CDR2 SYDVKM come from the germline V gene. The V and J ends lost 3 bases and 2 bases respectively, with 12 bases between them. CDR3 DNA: TGTGCCAGCAGTTTGCCGACAGAACACACAGATACGCAGTATTTT. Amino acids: CASSLPTEHTDTQYF.

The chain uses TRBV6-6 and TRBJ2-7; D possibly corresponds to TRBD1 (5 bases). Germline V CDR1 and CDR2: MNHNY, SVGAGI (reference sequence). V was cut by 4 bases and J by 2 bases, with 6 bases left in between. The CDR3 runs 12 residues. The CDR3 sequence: CASSLTAYEQYF. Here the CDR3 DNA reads TGTGCCAGCAGTTTGACAGCCTACGAGCAGTACTTC.

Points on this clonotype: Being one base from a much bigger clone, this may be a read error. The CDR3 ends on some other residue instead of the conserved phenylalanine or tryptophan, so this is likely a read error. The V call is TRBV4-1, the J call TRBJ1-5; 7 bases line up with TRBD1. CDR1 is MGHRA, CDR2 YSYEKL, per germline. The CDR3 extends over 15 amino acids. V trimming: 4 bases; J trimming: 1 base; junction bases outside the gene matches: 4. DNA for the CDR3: TGCGCCAGCAGCCCCCGGGACAGCAGCAATCAGCCCCAGCATCTT. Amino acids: CASSPRDSSNQPQHL.

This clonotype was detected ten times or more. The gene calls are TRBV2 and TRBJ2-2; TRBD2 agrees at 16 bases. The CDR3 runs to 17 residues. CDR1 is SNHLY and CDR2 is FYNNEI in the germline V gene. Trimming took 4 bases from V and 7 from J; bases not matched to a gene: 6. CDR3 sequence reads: CASSVGLAGGPVGELFF. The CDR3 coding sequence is TGTGCCAGCAGTGTGGGACTAGCGGGAGGGCCTGTCGGGGAGCTGTTTTTT.

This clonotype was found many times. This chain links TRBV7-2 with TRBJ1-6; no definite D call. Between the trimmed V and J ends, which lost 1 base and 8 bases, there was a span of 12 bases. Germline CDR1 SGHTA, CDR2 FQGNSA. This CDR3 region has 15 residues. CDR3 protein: CASSLGGWAHSPLHF. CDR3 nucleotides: TGTGCCAGCAGCTTAGGGGGTTGGGCCCATTCACCCCTCCACTTT.

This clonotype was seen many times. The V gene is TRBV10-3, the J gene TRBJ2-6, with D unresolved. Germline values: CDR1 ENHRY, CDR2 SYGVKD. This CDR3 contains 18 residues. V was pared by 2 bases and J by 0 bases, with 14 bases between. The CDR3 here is CAISEKAKTSSGANVLTF. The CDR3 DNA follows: TGTGCCATCAGTGAGAAGGCCAAGACAAGCTCTGGGGCCAACGTCCTGACTTTC.

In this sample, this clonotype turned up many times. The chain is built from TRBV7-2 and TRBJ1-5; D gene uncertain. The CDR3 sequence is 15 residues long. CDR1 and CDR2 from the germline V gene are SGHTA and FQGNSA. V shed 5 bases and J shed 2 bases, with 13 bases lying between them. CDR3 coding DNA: TGTGCCAGCAGCGCCTACAATGTTGGCAATCAGCCCCAGCATTTT. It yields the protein CASSAYNVGNQPQHF.

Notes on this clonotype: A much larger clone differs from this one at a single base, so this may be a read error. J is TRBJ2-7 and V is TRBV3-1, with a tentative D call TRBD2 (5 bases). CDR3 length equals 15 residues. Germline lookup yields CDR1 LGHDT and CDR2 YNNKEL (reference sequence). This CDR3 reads CASSRGSQSSYGQYF. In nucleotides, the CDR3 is TGTGCCAGCAGCCGCGGGTCCCAAAGCTCCTACGGGCAGTACTTC.

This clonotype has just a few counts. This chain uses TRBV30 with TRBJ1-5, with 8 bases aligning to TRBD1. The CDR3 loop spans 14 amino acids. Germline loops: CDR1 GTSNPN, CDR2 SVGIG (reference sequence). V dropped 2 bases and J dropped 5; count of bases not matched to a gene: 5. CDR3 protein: CAWSRTGYDQPQHF. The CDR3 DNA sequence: TGTGCCTGGAGTAGGACAGGGTATGATCAGCCCCAGCATTTT. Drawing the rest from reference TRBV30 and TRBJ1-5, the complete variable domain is SQTIHQWPATLVQPVGSPLSLECTVEGTSNPNLYWYRQAAGRGLQLLFYSVGIGQISSEVPQNLSASRPQDRQFILSSKKLLLSDSGFYLCAWSRTGYDQPQHFGDGTRLSIL.

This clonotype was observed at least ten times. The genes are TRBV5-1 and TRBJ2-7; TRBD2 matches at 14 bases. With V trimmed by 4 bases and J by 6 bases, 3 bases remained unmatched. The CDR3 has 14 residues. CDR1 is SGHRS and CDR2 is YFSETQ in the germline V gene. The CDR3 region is CASSPGLAGAEQYF. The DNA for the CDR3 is TGCGCCAGCAGCCCGGGACTAGCGGGAGCCGAGCAGTACTTC. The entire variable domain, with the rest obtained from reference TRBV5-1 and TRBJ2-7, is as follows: KAGVTQTPRYLIKTRGQQVTLSCSPISGHRSVSWYQQTPGQGLQFLFEYFSETQRNKGNFPGRFSGRQFSNSRSEMNVSTLELGDSALYLCASSPGLAGAEQYFGPGTRLTVT.

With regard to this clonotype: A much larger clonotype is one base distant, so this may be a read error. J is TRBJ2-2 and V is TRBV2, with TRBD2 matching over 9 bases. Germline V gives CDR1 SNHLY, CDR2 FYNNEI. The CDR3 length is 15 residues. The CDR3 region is CASSELAGHTGGLFF. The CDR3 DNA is TGTGCCAGCAGTGAGCTAGCGGGGCACACCGGGGGGCTGTTTTTT.

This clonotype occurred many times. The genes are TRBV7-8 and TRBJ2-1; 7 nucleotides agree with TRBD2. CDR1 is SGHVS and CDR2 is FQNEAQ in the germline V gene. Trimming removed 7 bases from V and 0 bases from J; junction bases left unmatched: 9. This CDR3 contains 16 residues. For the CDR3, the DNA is TGTGCCAGCATCCCCGGCCCTAGCGGCTCCTACAATGAGCAGTTCTTC. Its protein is CASIPGPSGSYNEQFF. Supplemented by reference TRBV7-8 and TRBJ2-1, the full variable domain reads GAGVSQSPRYKVAKRGQDVALRCDPISGHVSLFWYQQALGQGPEFLTYFQNEAQLDKSGLPSDRFFAERPEGSVSTLKIQRTQQEDSAVYLCASIPGPSGSYNEQFFGPGTRLTVL.

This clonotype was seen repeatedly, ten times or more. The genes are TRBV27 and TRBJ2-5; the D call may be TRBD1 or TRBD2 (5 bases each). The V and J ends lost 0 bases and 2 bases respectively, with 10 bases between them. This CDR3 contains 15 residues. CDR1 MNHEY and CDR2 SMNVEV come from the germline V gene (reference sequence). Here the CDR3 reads CASSLSGVNQETQYF. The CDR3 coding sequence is TGTGCCAGCAGTTTATCGGGGGTCAATCAAGAGACCCAGTACTTC.

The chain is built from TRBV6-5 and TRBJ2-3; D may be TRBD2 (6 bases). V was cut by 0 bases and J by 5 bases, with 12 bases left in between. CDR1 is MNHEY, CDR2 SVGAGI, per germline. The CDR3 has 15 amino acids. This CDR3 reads CASSYSGTAIDTQYF. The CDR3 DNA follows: TGTGCCAGCAGTTACTCGGGGACTGCGATAGATACGCAGTATTTT.

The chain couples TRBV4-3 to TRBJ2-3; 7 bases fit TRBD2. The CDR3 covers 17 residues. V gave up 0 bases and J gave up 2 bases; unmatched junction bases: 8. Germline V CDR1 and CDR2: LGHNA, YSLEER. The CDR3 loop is CASSQDFAGALTDTQYF. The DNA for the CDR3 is TGCGCCAGCAGCCAAGATTTTGCGGGAGCCCTCACAGATACGCAGTATTTT.

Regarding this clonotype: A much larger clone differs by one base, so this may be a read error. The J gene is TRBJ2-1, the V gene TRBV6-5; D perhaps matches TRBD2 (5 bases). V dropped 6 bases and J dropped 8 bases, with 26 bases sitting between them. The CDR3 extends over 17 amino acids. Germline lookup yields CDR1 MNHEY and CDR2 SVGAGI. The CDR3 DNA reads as TGTGCCAGCAGCTTCGGGGAGTGTTTGTTAGTCGGTTATGAGCAGTTCTTC. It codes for CASSFGECLLVGYEQFF.

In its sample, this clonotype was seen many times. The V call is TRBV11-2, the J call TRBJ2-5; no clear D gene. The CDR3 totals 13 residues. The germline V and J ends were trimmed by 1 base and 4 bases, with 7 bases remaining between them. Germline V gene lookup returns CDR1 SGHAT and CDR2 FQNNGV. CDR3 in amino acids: CASSLGPAETQYF. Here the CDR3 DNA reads TGTGCCAGCAGCTTAGGCCCAGCAGAGACCCAGTACTTC.

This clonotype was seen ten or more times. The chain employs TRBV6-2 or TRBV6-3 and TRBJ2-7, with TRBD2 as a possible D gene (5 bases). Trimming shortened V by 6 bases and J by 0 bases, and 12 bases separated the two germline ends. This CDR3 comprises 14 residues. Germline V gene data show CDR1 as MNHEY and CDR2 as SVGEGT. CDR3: CASSRRGNSYEQYF. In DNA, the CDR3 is TGTGCCAGCAGCCGACGGGGAAACTCCTACGAGCAGTACTTC.

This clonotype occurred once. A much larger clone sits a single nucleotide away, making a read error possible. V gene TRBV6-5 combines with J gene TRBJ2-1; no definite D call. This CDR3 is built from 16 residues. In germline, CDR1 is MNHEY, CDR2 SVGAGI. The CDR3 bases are TGTGCCAGCAGTTACTCGTGGCATAGCTCCTACAATGAGCGGTTCTTC. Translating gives CASSYSWHSSYNERFF.

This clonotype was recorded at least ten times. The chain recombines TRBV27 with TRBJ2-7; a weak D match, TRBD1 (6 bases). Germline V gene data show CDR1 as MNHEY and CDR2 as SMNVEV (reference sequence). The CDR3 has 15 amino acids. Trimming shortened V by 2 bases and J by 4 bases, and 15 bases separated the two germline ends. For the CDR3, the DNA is TGTGCCAGCAGTTTAACAGGGCTTATTAGGTACGAGCAGTACTTC. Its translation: CASSLTGLIRYEQYF.

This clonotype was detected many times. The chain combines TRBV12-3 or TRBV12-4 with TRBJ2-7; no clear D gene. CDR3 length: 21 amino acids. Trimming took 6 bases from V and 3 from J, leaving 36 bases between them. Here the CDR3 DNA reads TGTGCCAGCAGCCCTCTTGCGCTAGGAACACCGACTCCTACGGTGTACTACGAGCAGTACTTC. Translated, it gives CASSPLALGTPTPTVYYEQYF.